The 24 T cell receptor beta chains listed next were all sequenced from one sample in a study of graft-versus-host responses after intestinal transplantation. This table comes from immunoSEQ multiplex PCR, and its TCRdb copy is limited to in-frame clones, with some not included. The data show about 7,000 clones, almost 70% seen once. Graft specimens yielded both intraepithelial and lamina propria lymphocytes. Sequenced here: ileum tissue, sampled approximately 240 days after intestinal transplantation. All receptors derive from a human patient who received an intestinal transplant, so some T cells may come from the graft donor.

V gene TRBV27 combines with J gene TRBJ1-2; a possible D gene is TRBD1 (6 bases). CDR1 is MNHEY, CDR2 SMNVEV, per germline (reference sequence). V was trimmed by 6 bases and J by 1 base, leaving 6 bases between them. The CDR3 contains 12 residues. This chain's CDR3 is CASRQGNYGYTF. The CDR3 DNA follows: TGTGCCAGCAGACAGGGTAACTATGGCTACACCTTC.

This clone was detected once. This rearrangement joins TRBV30 to TRBJ2-3; 7 nucleotides match TRBD2. CDR1 is GTSNPN, CDR2 SVGIG, per germline (reference sequence). The CDR3 has 14 residues. Unmatched junction bases numbered 4, after V lost 3 bases and J lost 1 base. The CDR3 region has the DNA TGTGCCTGGAGAGCGCTAGCGGGCACAGATACGCAGTATTTT. This gives the protein CAWRALAGTDTQYF.

This clone was seen a few times. The chain uses TRBV7-9 and TRBJ1-4, with 11 bases lining up with TRBD1. The CDR3 is 15 residues long. The V gene end was trimmed by 6 bases and the J gene end by 7 bases; junction bases not matched to a gene: 7. Germline CDR1 SEHNR, CDR2 FQNEAQ (reference sequence). CDR3 amino acids: CASRPGQGALEKLFF. The CDR3 coding sequence is TGTGCCAGCAGACCCGGACAGGGGGCTCTTGAAAAACTGTTTTTT.

J is TRBJ1-1 and V is TRBV5-1; D not resolved. Trimming removed 3 bases from V and 0 bases from J, with 15 bases in between. The germline CDR1 and CDR2 sequences are SGHRS and YFSETQ. This CDR3 is 16 amino acids long. The CDR3 protein is CASSSGLEAVNTEAFF. CDR3 nucleotides: TGCGCCAGCAGCTCGGGGTTAGAGGCCGTGAACACTGAAGCTTTCTTT.

The rearrangement links TRBV7-3 to TRBJ2-1; D might be TRBD2 (6 bases). V was cut by 6 bases and J by 2 bases, with 11 bases left in between. The CDR3 is made up of 14 amino acids. The germline CDR1 and CDR2 sequences are SGHTA and FQGTGA. In DNA form, the CDR3 reads TGTGCCAGCAGTCTAGCGCCCCCCTACAATGAGCAGTTCTTC. Residues: CASSLAPPYNEQFF.

This rearrangement joins TRBV27 to TRBJ2-1; D uncertain. The CDR3 contains 15 residues. Germline lookup yields CDR1 MNHEY and CDR2 SMNVEV (reference sequence). V was cut by 3 bases and J by 2 bases, with 11 bases left in between. CDR3: CASSFPQGPYNEQFF. CDR3 coding DNA: TGTGCCAGCAGTTTCCCTCAAGGGCCCTACAATGAGCAGTTCTTC.

The rearrangement uses TRBV27 and TRBJ1-5, with a weak D call TRBD1 (6 bases). The CDR3 loop spans 16 amino acids. Germline V gene lookup returns CDR1 MNHEY and CDR2 SMNVEV (reference sequence). V was clipped by 4 bases and J by 5 bases, with 18 bases between them. The CDR3 protein is CASSSIQGRFDQPQHF. The CDR3 DNA is TGTGCCAGCAGTTCAATACAGGGAAGGTTCGATCAGCCCCAGCATTTT.

This clone turned up a few times. Additional DNA sequences in this sample encode the identical CDR3. The V and J genes are TRBV6-1 and TRBJ2-5; the D is unclear. The CDR3 covers 15 residues. Trimming pared 2 bases from V and 1 base from J, leaving 11 bases between. CDR1 is MNHNS, CDR2 SASEGT, per germline. CDR3 nucleotide sequence: TGTGCCAGCAGTGAATCTTTAGGGTTCCAAGAGACCCAGTACTTC. It specifies CASSESLGFQETQYF.

This chain connects TRBV2 to TRBJ2-3; D is uncertain. This CDR3 spans 13 amino acids. Germline V gene sequence: CDR1 SNHLY, CDR2 FYNNEI. V was trimmed by 3 bases and J by 2 bases, leaving 6 bases between them. The CDR3 bases are TGTGCCAGCAGTGACGGATACACAGATACGCAGTATTTT. This encodes CASSDGYTDTQYF.

The gene calls are TRBV4-1 and TRBJ1-5, with a possible D match to TRBD1 (6 bases). The CDR3 consists of 16 residues. Trimming stripped 0 bases from V and 4 bases from J, with 13 bases between. Germline loops: CDR1 MGHRA, CDR2 YSYEKL. Here the CDR3 reads CASSQELGQINQPQHF. CDR3 in DNA: TGCGCCAGCAGCCAAGAGTTAGGACAGATAAATCAGCCCCAGCATTTT.

The CDR3 reads CASTALSSYNEQFF. In DNA form, the CDR3 reads TGTGCCAGCACGGCGTTGAGCTCCTACAATGAGCAGTTCTTC. The chain uses TRBV28 and TRBJ2-1; no clear D. This CDR3 contains 14 residues. CDR1 is MDHEN and CDR2 is SYDVKM in the germline V gene. V shed 7 bases and J shed 0 bases, with 10 bases lying between them.

This clone was counted a few times. The chain carries TRBV19 and TRBJ1-4; 9 bases align to TRBD1. The germline V gene has CDR1 LNHDA and CDR2 SQIVND (reference sequence). This CDR3 contains 14 residues. The ends lost 6 bases at V and 8 bases at J; junction bases unmatched: 7. CDR3 region: CASRTTGGEEKLFF. The CDR3 bases are TGTGCCAGTAGGACGACAGGGGGAGAAGAAAAACTGTTTTTT.

This clone was picked up a small number of times. The genes are TRBV25-1 and TRBJ1-6; D is unclear. V shed 4 bases and J shed 5 bases, with 12 bases lying between them. This CDR3 spans 15 amino acids. Germline CDR1 is MGHDK and CDR2 is SYGVNS. The CDR3 sequence: CASSGGRVHNSPLHF. The CDR3 nucleotides are TGTGCCAGCAGTGGAGGACGCGTCCATAATTCACCCCTCCACTTT.

V usage is TRBV30 and J usage is TRBJ1-2, with 8 positions matching TRBD1. The J segment lost 4 bases and the V segment lost 6 bases, leaving 7 bases of the junction unmatched. CDR1 is GTSNPN and CDR2 is SVGIG in the germline V gene (reference sequence). This CDR3 comprises 13 residues. Here the CDR3 DNA reads TGTGCCTGTACGACAGGGGTTGGCTATGGCTACACCTTC. It codes for CACTTGVGYGYTF.

This clone counts as medium-sized (0.01 to 0.1%). The gene calls are TRBV28 and TRBJ2-7; TRBD1 matches at 9 bases. Unmatched junction bases numbered 8, after V lost 5 bases and J lost 6 bases. Germline V CDR1 and CDR2: MDHEN, SYDVKM. The CDR3 totals 14 residues. This chain's CDR3 is CASSTGGGLGEQYV. In DNA form, the CDR3 reads TGTGCCAGCAGTACAGGGGGCGGCCTCGGCGAGCAGTACGTC.

This chain links TRBV29-1 with TRBJ2-6; D perhaps matches TRBD2 (6 bases). This CDR3 has 17 residues. The V end lost 3 bases, the J end lost 5 bases, and 20 bases lay between the germline ends. Germline CDR1 is SQVTM and CDR2 is ANQGSEA. The CDR3 sequence: CSVDIALAQSRANVLTF. Written as DNA, the CDR3 is TGCAGCGTTGATATAGCACTAGCACAAAGTCGGGCCAACGTCCTGACTTTC. The variable domain in full, completed from reference TRBV29-1 and TRBJ2-6, reads SAVISQKPSRDICQRGTSLTIQCQVDSQVTMMFWYRQQPGQSLTLIATANQGSEATYESGFVIDKFPISRPNLTFSTLTVSNMSPEDSSIYLCSVDIALAQSRANVLTFGAGSRLTVL.

CDR3 protein: CASSLDLEGLDANYGYTF. The CDR3 DNA reads as TGTGCCAGCAGCTTAGATCTTGAGGGTTTGGATGCTAACTATGGCTACACCTTC. The V and J genes are TRBV11-2 and TRBJ1-2; D gene ambiguous. This CDR3 is 18 amino acids long. Germline loops: CDR1 SGHAT, CDR2 FQNNGV. The V end lost 0 bases, the J end lost 0 bases, and 17 bases lay between the germline ends.

The chain couples TRBV4-2 to TRBJ2-1; either TRBD1 or TRBD2 may fit D (5 bases each). From germline, CDR1 is LGHNA and CDR2 YNFKEQ. Trimming took off 0 bases at V and 6 bases at J, with 15 bases between the two ends. This CDR3 comprises 16 residues. The CDR3 DNA reads TGTGCCAGCAGCCAAGAGGTAGGGACCACCGGCAATGAGCAGTTCTTC. Amino acid sequence: CASSQEVGTTGNEQFF.

This clone was seen just once. This sequence joins TRBV12-5 and TRBJ1-1; D is unclear. Germline assignment: CDR1 LGHNT and CDR2 FRNRAP. V was pared by 1 base and J by 4 bases, with 10 bases between. The CDR3 extends over 14 amino acids. The CDR3 nucleotides read TGTGCTAGTGGTTTGGGACAACATACCACTGAAGCTTTCTTT. As protein: CASGLGQHTTEAFF.

This clone was detected a few times. The chain links TRBV5-1 to TRBJ2-2; 8 positions match TRBD1. Unmatched junction bases numbered 12, after V lost 4 bases and J lost 4 bases. Germline V gene sequence: CDR1 SGHRS, CDR2 YFSETQ. The CDR3 is made up of 17 amino acids. The CDR3 loop is CASSVPQGERFTGELFF. In nucleotides, the CDR3 is TGCGCCAGCAGCGTACCACAGGGGGAGAGATTCACCGGGGAGCTGTTTTTT.

The V and J genes are TRBV2 and TRBJ2-7; D is uncertain. This CDR3 has 12 amino acids. V lost 5 bases and J lost 2, with 7 bases in between. CDR1 is SNHLY and CDR2 is FYNNEI in the germline V gene. The CDR3 DNA follows: TGTGCCAGCAGTTGGATCACCTACGAGCAGTACTTC. It codes for CASSWITYEQYF.

The chain links TRBV2 to TRBJ1-5; D may be TRBD1 (5 bases). V shed 2 bases and J shed 0 bases, with 8 bases lying between them. The CDR3 extends over 15 amino acids. Germline loops: CDR1 SNHLY, CDR2 FYNNEI. The CDR3 coding sequence is TGTGCCAGCAGTGAACCAGGGCTTAGCAATCAGCCCCAGCATTTT. Its protein product is CASSEPGLSNQPQHF.

The sample holds one count of this clone. The gene calls are TRBV5-4 and TRBJ2-1; D gene uncertain. V was shortened by 5 bases and J by 0 bases, with 9 bases between the two germline ends. The CDR3 runs 14 residues. CDR1 is SGHNT and CDR2 is YYREEE in the germline V gene (reference sequence). The CDR3: CASRQESSYNEQFF. Here the CDR3 DNA reads TGTGCCAGCAGGCAGGAGAGCTCCTACAATGAGCAGTTCTTC.

This clone is termed large (0.1 to 1%). CDR3 nucleotide sequence: TGTGCCAGCAGCTTAGATCACGGGGCTTACAATGAGCAGTTCTTC. The encoded protein is CASSLDHGAYNEQFF. The chain has TRBV7-6 and TRBJ2-1, with D perhaps being TRBD1 or TRBD2 (5 bases each). This CDR3 is 15 amino acids long. Looked up from germline, CDR1 is SGHVS and CDR2 is FNYEAQ. Trimming shortened V by 1 base and J by 4 bases, and 11 bases separated the two germline ends.